The 5 T cell receptor beta chains below were found in one sample sequenced in a study of identical twins. TCRdb re-derived calls from the 5' RACE reads in MiXCR, one entry per CDR3 protein. The sample shows some 460,000 distinct CDR3 sequences, about 14% of them seen only once. This sample was shared with a second study, whose subject was yellow fever vaccine responses in identical twins.

The specimen was CD4+ T cells sorted from blood. All receptors derive from a woman aged 18-29 years in good health.

The V and J genes are TRBV7-9 and TRBJ2-3; either TRBD1 or TRBD2 may fit D (5 bases each). Trimming took off 1 base at V and 2 bases at J, with 16 bases between the two ends. Germline loops: CDR1 SEHNR, CDR2 FQNEAQ (reference sequence). This CDR3 spans 17 amino acids. Here the CDR3 reads CASSLGIHGGNTDTQYF. In nucleotides, the CDR3 is TGTGCCAGCAGCTTAGGGATACATGGGGGAAACACAGATACGCAGTATTTT. Based on the CDR3 plus reference TRBV7-9 and TRBJ2-3, the full variable domain is DTGVSQNPRHKITKRGQNVTFRCDPISEHNRLYWYRQTLGQGPEFLTYFQNEAQLEKSRLLSDRFSAERPKGSFSTLEIQRTEQGDSAMYLCASSLGIHGGNTDTQYFGPGTRLTVL.

This clonotype was picked up a small number of times. This chain connects TRBV6-1 to TRBJ2-2; weak D call: TRBD1 (7 bases). V was clipped by 10 bases and J by 4 bases, with 16 bases between them. Germline V gives CDR1 MNHNS, CDR2 SASEGT. The CDR3 has 14 residues. CDR3 DNA: TGTGCCACGCGACAGGGAGGAGGCACCGGGGAGCTGTTTTTT. Amino acid sequence: CATRQGGGTGELFF.

This clonotype was counted many times. The genes are TRBV12-3 or TRBV12-4 and TRBJ2-7, with D possibly matching TRBD2 (5 bases). V lost 6 bases and J lost 1, with 10 bases in between. This CDR3 region has 13 residues. The CDR3 loop reads CASRQWTSYEQYF. CDR3 sequence (DNA): TGTGCCAGCAGACAGTGGACTTCCTACGAGCAGTACTTC.

The rearrangement links TRBV11-2 to TRBJ1-3, with D unclear. The CDR3 is made up of 14 amino acids. Per germline, CDR1 SGHAT and CDR2 FQNNGV. Trimming removed 1 base from V and 0 bases from J, with 4 bases in between. The CDR3 sequence is CASSLVGSGNTIYF. The CDR3 DNA sequence: TGTGCCAGCAGCTTAGTGGGCTCTGGAAACACCATATATTTT.

V and J are TRBV3-1 and TRBJ2-1, with TRBD1 matching over 10 bases. This CDR3 contains 15 residues. Germline V lookup: CDR1 LGHDT, CDR2 YNNKEL (reference sequence). V lost 3 bases and J lost 5; bases outside the gene matches: 4. Here the CDR3 DNA reads TGTGCCAGCAGCCACGGACAGGGGGTTAACAATGAGCAGTTCTTC. This translates into CASSHGQGVNNEQFF.